This TCR beta chain was observed in a study of T cells in Graves' hyperthyroidism and ophthalmopathy. Germline CDR1 and CDR2: SNHLY and FYNNEI. There are 13 residues in the CDR3. The V gene end was trimmed by 9 bases and the J gene end by 2 bases; junction bases not matched to a gene: 4. Newly diagnosed hyperthyroidism, duration under 2 months, in patients aged 18 to 65. Every diagnosis used clinical symptoms, serum thyroxine and TRAb, thyroid ultrasound and orbital computed tomography. This clonotype occurred many times. Amplified regions were TCR beta CDR3 sequences from RNA transcripts. Primed by the HTBI set, a first-round RT-PCR was run on the TCR CDR3. TCRdb redid the calling of the multiplex PCR reads with MiXCR, one entry per CDR3 protein. The repertoire holds about 360,000 distinct CDR3 sequences, 15% to 18% seen once, with about 30% in the top ten.

The specimen was blood. This receptor was taken from a woman between 18 and 30 years old with Graves' hyperthyroidism that later progressed to Graves' ophthalmopathy. The gene calls are TRBV2 and TRBJ2-1; 7 nucleotides match TRBD1. The CDR3 loop reads CASNRGAYNEQFF. In nucleotides, the CDR3 is TGTGCCAGTAACAGGGGTGCCTACAATGAGCAGTTCTTC.